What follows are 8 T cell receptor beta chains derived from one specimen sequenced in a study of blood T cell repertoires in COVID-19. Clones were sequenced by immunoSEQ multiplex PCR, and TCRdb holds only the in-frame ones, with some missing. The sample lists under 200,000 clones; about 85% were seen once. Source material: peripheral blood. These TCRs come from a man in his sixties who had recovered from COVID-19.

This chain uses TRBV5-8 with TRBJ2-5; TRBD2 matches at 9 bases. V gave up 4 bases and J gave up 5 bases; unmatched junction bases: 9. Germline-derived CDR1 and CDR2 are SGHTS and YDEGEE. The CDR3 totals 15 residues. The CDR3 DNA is TGTGCCAGCAGCGGTCTAGCGGGGCCGGGGGAGACCCAGTACTTC. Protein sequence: CASSGLAGPGETQYF.

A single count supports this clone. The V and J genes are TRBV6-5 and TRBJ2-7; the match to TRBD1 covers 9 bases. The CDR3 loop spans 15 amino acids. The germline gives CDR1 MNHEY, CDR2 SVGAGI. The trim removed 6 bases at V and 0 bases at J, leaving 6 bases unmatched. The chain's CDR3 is CASSPGTGSSYEQYF. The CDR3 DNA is TGTGCCAGCAGCCCCGGGACAGGGAGCTCCTACGAGCAGTACTTC.

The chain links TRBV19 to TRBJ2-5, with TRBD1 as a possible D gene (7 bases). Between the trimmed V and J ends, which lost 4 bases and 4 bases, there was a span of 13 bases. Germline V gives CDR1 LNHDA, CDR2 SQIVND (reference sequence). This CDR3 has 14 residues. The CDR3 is CASSNQGGRETQYF. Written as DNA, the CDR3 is TGTGCCAGTAGTAACCAGGGGGGTCGAGAGACCCAGTACTTC. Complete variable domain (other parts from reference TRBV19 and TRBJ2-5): DGGITQSPKYLFRKEGQNVTLSCEQNLNHDAMYWYRQDPGQGLRLIYYSQIVNDFQKGDIAEGYSVSREKKESFPLTVTSAQKNPTAFYLCASSNQGGRETQYFGPGTRLLVL.

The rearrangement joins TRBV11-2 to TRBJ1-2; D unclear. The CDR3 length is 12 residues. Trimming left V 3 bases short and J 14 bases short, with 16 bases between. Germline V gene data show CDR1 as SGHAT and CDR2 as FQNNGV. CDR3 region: CASSFEGAPGTF. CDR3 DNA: TGTGCCAGCAGCTTCGAGGGAGCCCCGGGGACCTTC.

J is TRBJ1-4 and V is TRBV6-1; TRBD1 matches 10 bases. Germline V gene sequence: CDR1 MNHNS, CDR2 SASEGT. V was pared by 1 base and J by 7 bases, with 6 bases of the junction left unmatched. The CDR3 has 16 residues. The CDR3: CASSEEGGTGAEKLFF. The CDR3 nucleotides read TGTGCCAGCAGTGAAGAGGGGGGGACAGGGGCTGAAAAACTGTTTTTT.

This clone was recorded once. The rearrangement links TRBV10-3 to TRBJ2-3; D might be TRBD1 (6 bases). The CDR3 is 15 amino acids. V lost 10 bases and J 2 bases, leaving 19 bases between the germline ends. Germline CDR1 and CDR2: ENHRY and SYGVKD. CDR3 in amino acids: CATQLGTPSTDTQYF. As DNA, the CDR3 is TGTGCCACCCAATTGGGGACACCATCCACAGATACGCAGTATTTT.

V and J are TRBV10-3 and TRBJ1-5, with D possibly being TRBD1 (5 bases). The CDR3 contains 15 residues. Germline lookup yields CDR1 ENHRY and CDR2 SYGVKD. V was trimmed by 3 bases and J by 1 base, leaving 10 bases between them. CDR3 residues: CAISDIRGSNQPQHF. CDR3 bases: TGTGCCATCAGTGATATCCGGGGGAGCAATCAGCCCCAGCATTTT.

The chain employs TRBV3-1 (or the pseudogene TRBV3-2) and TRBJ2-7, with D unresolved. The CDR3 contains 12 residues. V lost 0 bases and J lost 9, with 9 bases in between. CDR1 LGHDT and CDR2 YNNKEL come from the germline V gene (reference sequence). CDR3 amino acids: CASSQDGQGQYF. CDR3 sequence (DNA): TGTGCCAGCAGCCAAGATGGGCAAGGGCAGTACTTC.